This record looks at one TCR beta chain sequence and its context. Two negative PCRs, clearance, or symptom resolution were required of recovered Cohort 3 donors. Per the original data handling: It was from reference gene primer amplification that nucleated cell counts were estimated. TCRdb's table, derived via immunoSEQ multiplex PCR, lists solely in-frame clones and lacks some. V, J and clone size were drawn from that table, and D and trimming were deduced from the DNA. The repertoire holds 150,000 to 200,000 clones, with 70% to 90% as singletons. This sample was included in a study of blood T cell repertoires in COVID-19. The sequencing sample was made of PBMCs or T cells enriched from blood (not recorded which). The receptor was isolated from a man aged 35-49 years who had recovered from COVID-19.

CDR3 bases: TGTGCCAGCAGCCCTGGACAGGGGGTGGATGAGCAGTTCTTC. As protein: CASSPGQGVDEQFF. The chain joins TRBV7-6 to TRBJ2-1; 10 bases agree with TRBD1. After removal of 5 bases from V and 8 bases from J, the junction contained 6 bases not matched to a gene. Germline-derived CDR1 and CDR2 are SGHVS and FNYEAQ. The CDR3 runs to 14 residues.